This TCR beta chain was identified during a study of cytomegalovirus exposure and HLA in healthy donors. General study points: Per published accounts, TCR beta sequences correctly predicted the HLA-A and HLA-B alleles of most subjects. In a later analysis, HLA-associated TCR beta chains were more clonally expanded than equally common others. The productive fraction for most TCR beta V segments was about 87% or about 30% in an earlier analysis.

Use of 60 Vbeta and 13 Jbeta primers characterized the PCR. Assay: immunoSEQ multiplex PCR; the TCRdb copy retains only in-frame clones and omits some. This table holds 150,000 or so clones, approximately 82% found once. Comments on this clone: Its specificity is unknown.

This CDR3 spans 15 amino acids. Germline assignment: CDR1 SQVTM and CDR2 ANQGSEA. With 2 bases clipped from V and 9 bases from J, the junction kept 8 bases outside the gene matches. The sample comprised PBMCs. The receptor was derived from a female donor in good health and CMV-seronegative. The chain combines TRBV29-1 with TRBJ2-1, with 12 nucleotides matching TRBD2. CDR3 sequence: CSVELLAGGPGEQFF. DNA for the CDR3: TGCAGCGTTGAACTCCTAGCGGGAGGGCCGGGTGAGCAGTTCTTC.